The subject of this entry is one TCR beta chain. This sample was included in a study of blood T cell repertoires in COVID-19. Across the study: COVID-19 samples, acute and convalescent, were from the United States, Italy and Spain. Nucleic acid was either cDNA or gDNA, and it came from T cells, B-cell-depleted T cells, or PBMCs.

The authors' processing: It was from reference gene primer amplification that nucleated cell counts were estimated. Generated by immunoSEQ multiplex PCR, the TCRdb table keeps only in-frame clones and is missing some. D and trimming come from the DNA, and the V and J calls and clone size come from that table. The sample consists of roughly 330,000 clones, 70% to 90% of them appearing once. Living in under 30 US areas, the participants were between 18 and 89 years of age. CDR3 length: 16 residues. Germline CDR1 and CDR2: KGHSH and LQKENI. V shed 3 bases and J 1 base; nucleotides not matched to a gene: 5.

The origin of this receptor is a woman aged 18-35 years who had recovered from COVID-19. This chain uses TRBV18 with TRBJ2-5, with 10 bases that match TRBD2. Sequenced sample: PBMCs or T cells enriched from blood (not recorded which). The CDR3 DNA is TGTGCCAGCTCACCGGGCCGGACTAGCGGCCAAGAGACCCAGTACTTC. This translates into CASSPGRTSGQETQYF.